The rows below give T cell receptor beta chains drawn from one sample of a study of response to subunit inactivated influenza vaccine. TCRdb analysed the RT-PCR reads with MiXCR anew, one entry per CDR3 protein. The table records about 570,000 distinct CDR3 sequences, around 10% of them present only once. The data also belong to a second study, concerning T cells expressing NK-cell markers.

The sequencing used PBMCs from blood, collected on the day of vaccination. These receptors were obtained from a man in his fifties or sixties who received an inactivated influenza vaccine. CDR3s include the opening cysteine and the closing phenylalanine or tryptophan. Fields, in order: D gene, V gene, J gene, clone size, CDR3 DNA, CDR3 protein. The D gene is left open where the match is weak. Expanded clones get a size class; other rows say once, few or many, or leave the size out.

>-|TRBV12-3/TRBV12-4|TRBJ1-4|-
TGTGCCAGCAGTTTTTTTTCAGGAGAAAAACTGTTTTTT
CASSFFSGEKLFF
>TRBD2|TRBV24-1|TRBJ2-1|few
TGTGCCACTGGACTAGCGGGGTACAATGAGCAGTTCTTC
CATGLAGYNEQFF
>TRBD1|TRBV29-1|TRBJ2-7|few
TGCAGCGTTGAAGATTGGACAGGGCACGACTACGAGCAGTACTTC
CSVEDWTGHDYEQYF
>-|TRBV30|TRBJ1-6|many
TGTGCCTGGACCTCCCCCAGCTCCTATAATTCACCCCTCCACTTT
CAWTSPSSYNSPLHF
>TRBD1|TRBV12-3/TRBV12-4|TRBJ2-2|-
TGTGCCAGCAGGGACAGGGGGGCCGGGGAGCTGTTTTTT
CASRDRGAGELFF
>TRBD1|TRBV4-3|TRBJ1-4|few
TGCGCCAGCAGCCAAGAGGGCAGGGGGCCGACTAATGAAAAACTGTTTTTT
CASSQEGRGPTNEKLFF
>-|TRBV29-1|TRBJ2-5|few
TGCAGCGTTGAACGGGGGCAGGAGACCCAGTACTTC
CSVERGQETQYF
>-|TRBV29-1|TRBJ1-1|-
TGCAGCGGGCAGTGGGAGTCTGAAGCTTTCTTT
CSGQWESEAFF
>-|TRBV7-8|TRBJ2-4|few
TGTGCCAGCAGCTTACCCAAAAGAATTGGGACAACGCAGGACATTCAGTACTTC
CASSLPKRIGTTQDIQYF
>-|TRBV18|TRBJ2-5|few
TGTGCCAGCTCACCTGAGCCTTCCGGGTACCAAGAGACCCAGTACTTC
CASSPEPSGYQETQYF
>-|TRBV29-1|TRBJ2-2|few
TGCAGCGTTGAAGATCAAGGGGAGCTCCCGAACACCGGGGAGCTGTTTTTT
CSVEDQGELPNTGELFF
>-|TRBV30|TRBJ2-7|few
TGTGCCTGGAGTGTATCGGTAGGGGACGAGCAGTACTTC
CAWSVSVGDEQYF
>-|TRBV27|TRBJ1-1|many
TGTGCCAGCAGTCCCCTCCCGGGGGGGACTGAAGCTTTCTTT
CASSPLPGGTEAFF
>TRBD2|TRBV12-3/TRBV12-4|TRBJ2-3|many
TGTGCCAGCAGTTGGGGAGGGGTTCCAGGCACAGATACGCAGTATTTT
CASSWGGVPGTDTQYF
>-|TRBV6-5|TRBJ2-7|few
TGTGCCAGCAGTTACCGCGGGGGCGCGAATTACGAGCAGTACTTC
CASSYRGGANYEQYF
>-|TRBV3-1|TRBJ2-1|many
TGTGCCAGCAGCCAAGGGACAAACAATGAGCAGTTCTTC
CASSQGTNNEQFF
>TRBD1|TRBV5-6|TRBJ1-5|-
TGTGCCAGCAGCTTGTCAGGGGGCGAATGGCCCCAGCATTTT
CASSLSGGEWPQHF
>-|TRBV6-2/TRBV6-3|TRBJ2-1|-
TGTGCCAGCAGTAAACACTACAATGAGCAGTTCTTC
CASSKHYNEQFF
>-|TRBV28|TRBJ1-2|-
TGTGCCACCATTCATCCGGTTCTTAACTATGGCTACACCTTC
CATIHPVLNYGYTF
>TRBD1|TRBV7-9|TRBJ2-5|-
TGTGCCAGCACCTCGGGACAGGGGAATATGGGAGAGACCCAGTACTTC
CASTSGQGNMGETQYF
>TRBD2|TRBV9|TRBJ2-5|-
TGTGCCAGCAGCGCAAGACTAGCAGGGGAGACCCAGTACTTC
CASSARLAGETQYF
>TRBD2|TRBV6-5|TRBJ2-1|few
TGTGCCAGCAGTTACTCCCTAGCGGGGGGGGGTGAGCAGTTCTTC
CASSYSLAGGGEQFF
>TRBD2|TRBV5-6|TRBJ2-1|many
TGTGCCAGCAGCCCAGCGGGACGATCGAACAATGAGCAGTTCTTC
CASSPAGRSNNEQFF
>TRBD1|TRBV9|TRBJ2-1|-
TGTGCCAGCAGCGGCCGGGACAGCCACAATGAGCAGTTCTTC
CASSGRDSHNEQFF
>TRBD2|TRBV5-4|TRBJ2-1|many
TGTGCCAGCAGCTTCAGCGGGGGCACCTACAATGAGCAGTTCTTC
CASSFSGGTYNEQFF